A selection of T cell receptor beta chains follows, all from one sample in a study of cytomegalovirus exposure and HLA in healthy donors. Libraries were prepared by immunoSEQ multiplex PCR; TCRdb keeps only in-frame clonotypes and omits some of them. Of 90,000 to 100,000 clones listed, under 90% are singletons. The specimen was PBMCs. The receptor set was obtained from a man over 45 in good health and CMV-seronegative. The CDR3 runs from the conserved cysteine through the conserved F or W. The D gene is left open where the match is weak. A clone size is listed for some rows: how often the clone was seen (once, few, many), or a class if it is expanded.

DNA: TGTGCCAGCAGCGGCCCCAGCGGAGCCCAAGAGACCCAGTACTTC
CDR3: CASSGPSGAQETQYF
V: TRBV5-4
D: -
size: -
J: TRBJ2-5

DNA: TGTGCCAGCAGCTTGGTGCTAGCGGGGACCTACAATGAGCAGTTCTTC
CDR3: CASSLVLAGTYNEQFF
V: TRBV5-5
D: TRBD2
size: -
J: TRBJ2-1

DNA: TGTGCCAGCAGCTCCGACTCGACAGATACGCAGTATTTT
CDR3: CASSSDSTDTQYF
V: TRBV11-3
D: -
size: once
J: TRBJ2-3

DNA: TGTGCCAGCAGCGTATCAATCCGGGAAGAACTGTTTTTT
CDR3: CASSVSIREELFF
V: TRBV9
D: -
size: -
J: TRBJ1-4

DNA: TGTGCCAGCAGTTTCTCGGGACAGGACACAGATACGCAGTATTTT
CDR3: CASSFSGQDTDTQYF
V: TRBV6-5
D: TRBD1
size: -
J: TRBJ2-3

DNA: TGTGCCAGCAGCTTCTCAGGGGGCGGAAGGACTGAAGCTTTCTTT
CDR3: CASSFSGGGRTEAFF
V: TRBV11-1
D: TRBD1
size: -
J: TRBJ1-1

DNA: TGTGCCAGCAGCCCCGGGACAGGGCCCTACGAGCAGTACTTC
CDR3: CASSPGTGPYEQYF
V: TRBV9
D: TRBD1
size: -
J: TRBJ2-7

DNA: TGTGCCACCTCGGACACGTCGGGCGGCTACACCTTC
CDR3: CATSDTSGGYTF
V: TRBV19
D: -
size: once
J: TRBJ1-2

DNA: TGCGCCAGCAGCCAACCTACAGGGGCCGAGACCCAGTACTTC
CDR3: CASSQPTGAETQYF
V: TRBV4-1
D: TRBD1
size: -
J: TRBJ2-5

DNA: TGTGCCAGCAGTGAGAGGGAGACCCAGTACTTC
CDR3: CASSERETQYF
V: TRBV2
D: -
size: -
J: TRBJ2-5

DNA: TGCGCCAGCAGCTTGGCGGGGGACGTCACTGAAGCTTTCTTT
CDR3: CASSLAGDVTEAFF
V: TRBV5-1
D: -
size: -
J: TRBJ1-1

DNA: TGTGCCAGCAGTCGGGGGGACATTCGGGGTAGTTCTGAGACCCAGTACTTC
CDR3: CASSRGDIRGSSETQYF
V: TRBV27
D: -
size: -
J: TRBJ2-5

DNA: TGTGCCAGCAGCCCCCCGGGACAGGGGTTTGATACGCAGTATTTT
CDR3: CASSPPGQGFDTQYF
V: TRBV11-2
D: TRBD1
size: few
J: TRBJ2-3

DNA: TGCGCCAGCAGCCAAGATGCGGGATACACCATATATTTT
CDR3: CASSQDAGYTIYF
V: TRBV4-3
D: -
size: -
J: TRBJ1-3

DNA: TGTGCCAGCAGCCTCCAGAGTTCCAGGGTAGATACGCAGTATTTT
CDR3: CASSLQSSRVDTQYF
V: TRBV7-9
D: -
size: -
J: TRBJ2-3

DNA: TGTGCCAGCAGCCAAGGGGGACTAGCGGGAGGGAATGAACTGCATTGCACCGGGGAGCTGTTTTTT
CDR3: CASSQGGLAGGNELHCTGELFF
V: TRBV4-2
D: TRBD2
size: -
J: TRBJ2-2

DNA: TGTGCCAGCAGCTTAGGAACCAGGGCGGCTAACTATGGCTACACCTTC
CDR3: CASSLGTRAANYGYTF
V: TRBV13
D: -
size: few
J: TRBJ1-2

DNA: TGTGCCAGCAGCTTATCTTCCCGGGGGGAGACCCAGTACTTC
CDR3: CASSLSSRGETQYF
V: TRBV7-9
D: -
size: few
J: TRBJ2-5

DNA: TGTGCCAGCAGCGTTGGGGGCGAAACTGAAGCTTTCTTT
CDR3: CASSVGGETEAFF
V: TRBV9
D: -
size: once
J: TRBJ1-1

DNA: TGCGCCAGCAGCGCGGGACCGGGGGAGACCCAGTACTTC
CDR3: CASSAGPGETQYF
V: TRBV5-1
D: -
size: -
J: TRBJ2-5

DNA: TGCGCCAGCAGCCAAGAGAGAACAGTGAATGAGCAGTTCTTC
CDR3: CASSQERTVNEQFF
V: TRBV4-1
D: -
size: -
J: TRBJ2-1

DNA: TGTGCCATCAGGGACAGCGCGAGCTCCTACGAGCAGTACTTC
CDR3: CAIRDSASSYEQYF
V: TRBV10-3
D: -
size: -
J: TRBJ2-7

DNA: TGTGCCAGCAGCCAAGATAGCAGGGGCGAGCAGTACTTC
CDR3: CASSQDSRGEQYF
V: TRBV14
D: -
size: -
J: TRBJ2-7

DNA: TGTGCCAGTAGTACCGTAGCGGGAGGTGAAGAGACCCAGTACTTC
CDR3: CASSTVAGGEETQYF
V: TRBV19
D: TRBD2
size: -
J: TRBJ2-5

DNA: TGTGCCAGTAGAAGGACTAGCGAAACCACAGATACGCAGTATTTT
CDR3: CASRRTSETTDTQYF
V: TRBV19
D: TRBD2
size: -
J: TRBJ2-3

DNA: TGTGCCAGCAGCCAAGATGCGGATTACGAGCAGTACTTC
CDR3: CASSQDADYEQYF
V: TRBV14
D: -
size: -
J: TRBJ2-7

DNA: TGCGCCAGCAGCCTAGGGACTGAAGCCACAGATACGCAGTATTTT
CDR3: CASSLGTEATDTQYF
V: TRBV4-1
D: -
size: -
J: TRBJ2-3

DNA: TGTGCCAGCTCACCACCGCTGGGGACAGGAGGTTACGAGCAGTACTTC
CDR3: CASSPPLGTGGYEQYF
V: TRBV18
D: TRBD1
size: -
J: TRBJ2-7

DNA: TGTGCCAGCAGTGAGGCAGGGGATTATGGCTACACCTTC
CDR3: CASSEAGDYGYTF
V: TRBV6-1
D: -
size: -
J: TRBJ1-2

DNA: TGTGCCAGCAGCTCAGCGAATGTCTACGAGCAGTACTTC
CDR3: CASSSANVYEQYF
V: TRBV5-6
D: -
size: -
J: TRBJ2-7

DNA: TGTGCCAGCAGCGTAGGGGGGGGAGGGTCCTACAATGAGCAGTTCTTC
CDR3: CASSVGGGGSYNEQFF
V: TRBV9
D: TRBD2
size: -
J: TRBJ2-1

DNA: TGTGCCAGCAAGGCTAGCGGGAGAAGCGAGCAGTACTTC
CDR3: CASKASGRSEQYF
V: TRBV7-3
D: TRBD2
size: -
J: TRBJ2-7

DNA: TGCGCCAGCAAATCGGGACAGGGGTACAATGAGCAGTTCTTC
CDR3: CASKSGQGYNEQFF
V: TRBV5-1
D: TRBD1
size: -
J: TRBJ2-1

DNA: TGTGCCAGCAGCTTAGGCCTCGGAGGCACAGATACGCAGTATTTT
CDR3: CASSLGLGGTDTQYF
V: TRBV7-2
D: -
size: once
J: TRBJ2-3

DNA: TGTGCCAGTAGTCCAGGGACAGGCTCCTACGAGCAGTACTTC
CDR3: CASSPGTGSYEQYF
V: TRBV19
D: TRBD1
size: -
J: TRBJ2-7